A single T cell receptor (beta chain) is shown here with its context. Its antigen is currently unknown. This specimen comes from a study of CD8 T cells in Susac syndrome. Study-wide results and caveats: By the study's own acknowledgment, its TCR sequencing and HLA analysis included relatively few individuals.

Sequencing of TCR beta was undertaken in CD8+ and CD4+ T cells derived from blood. TEMRA cells were FACS-enriched and CD8+ and CD4+ T cells negatively isolated. An input of roughly 0.5 to 1 ug of RNA was subjected to reverse transcription using random hexamers. By means of immunoSEQ multiplex PCR, TCR beta CDR3 spanning 54 Vbeta and 13 Jbeta underwent amplification. TCRdb re-derived calls from the immunoSEQ multiplex PCR reads in MiXCR, one entry per CDR3 protein. The sample consists of fewer than 80,000 distinct CDR3 sequences, roughly 94% of them appearing once. This TCR came from a human donor with multiple sclerosis. What was sequenced was CD8+ T cells from PBMCs.

CDR3 DNA sequence: TGTGCCAGTAGTATGGCGGGAGTTGAGCAGTTCTTC. This translates into CASSMAGVEQFF. The rearrangement links TRBV19 to TRBJ2-1, with 7 bases that match TRBD2. This CDR3 contains 12 residues. The J segment lost 9 bases and the V segment lost 3 bases, leaving 2 bases of the junction unmatched. Germline V gene data show CDR1 as LNHDA and CDR2 as SQIVND (reference sequence).